Listed here is a single TCR beta chain. The sample comes from a study of blood T cell repertoires in COVID-19. Method: immunoSEQ multiplex PCR; TCRdb's copy keeps in-frame clones and lacks some. The sample has some 260,000 clones, around 88% seen once. The CDR3 totals 15 residues. The V segment lost 4 bases and the J segment 7 bases; nucleotides outside the gene matches: 9. Germline CDR1 SGHTA, CDR2 FQGTGA. The rearrangement uses TRBV7-3 and TRBJ1-2; 10 nucleotides agree with TRBD1. The specimen sequenced was PBMCs or T cells enriched from blood (not recorded which). The sequence was collected from a man aged 40-50 years who had recovered from COVID-19. The CDR3 DNA reads as TGTGCCAGCAGCTGGACAGGGGGGTCATCTGGTGGCTACACCTTC. It yields the protein CASSWTGGSSGGYTF.